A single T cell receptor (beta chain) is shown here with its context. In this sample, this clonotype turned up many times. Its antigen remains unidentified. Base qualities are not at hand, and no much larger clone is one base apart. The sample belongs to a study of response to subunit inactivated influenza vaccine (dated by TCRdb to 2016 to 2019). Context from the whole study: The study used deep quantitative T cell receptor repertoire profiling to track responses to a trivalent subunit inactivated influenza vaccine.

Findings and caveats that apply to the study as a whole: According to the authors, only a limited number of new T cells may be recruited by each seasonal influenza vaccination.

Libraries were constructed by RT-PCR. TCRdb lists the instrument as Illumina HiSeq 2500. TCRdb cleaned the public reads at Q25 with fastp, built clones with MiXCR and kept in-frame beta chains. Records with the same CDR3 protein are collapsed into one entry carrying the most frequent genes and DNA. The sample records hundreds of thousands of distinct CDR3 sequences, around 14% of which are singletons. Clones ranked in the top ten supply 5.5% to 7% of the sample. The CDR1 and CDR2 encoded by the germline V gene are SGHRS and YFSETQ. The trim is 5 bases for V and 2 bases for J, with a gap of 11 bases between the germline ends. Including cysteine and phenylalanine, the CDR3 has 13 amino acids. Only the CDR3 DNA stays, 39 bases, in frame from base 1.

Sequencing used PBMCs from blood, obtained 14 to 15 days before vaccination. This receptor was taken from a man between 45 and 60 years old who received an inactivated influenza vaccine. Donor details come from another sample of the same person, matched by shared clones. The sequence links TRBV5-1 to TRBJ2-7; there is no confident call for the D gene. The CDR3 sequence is CASSSHQTYEQYF. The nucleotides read TGCGCCAGCAGTTCCCATCAAACCTACGAGCAGTACTTC.